This entry lists 18 T cell receptor beta chains sequenced from one sample in a study of beta chain features in type 1 diabetes. The authors reverse transcribed all of the isolated RNA, so sequencing captured expressed TCRB transcripts. Profiling relied on immunoSEQ multiplex PCR, and the TCRdb table lists in-frame clones only, not all of them. The sample records 350,000 to 450,000 clones, around 16% being singletons. Sequencing was carried out using naive CD4+ T cells from blood. The receptors here all came from a young woman in good health.

V usage is TRBV28 and J usage is TRBJ2-3; a weak D match, TRBD1 (5 bases). Germline V gene sequence: CDR1 MDHEN, CDR2 SYDVKM. This CDR3 has 13 amino acids. Deletions cut 8 bases from V and 0 bases from J, with 9 bases between. CDR3 in amino acids: CASLWGSTDTQYF. The CDR3 DNA follows: TGTGCCAGCCTATGGGGCAGCACAGATACGCAGTATTTT.

This clone has more than one count but fewer than ten. The chain couples TRBV5-4 to TRBJ2-3, with 8 bases that match TRBD1. V trimming: 4 bases; J trimming: 0 bases; junction bases outside the gene matches: 1. The length of the CDR3 is 14 residues. The germline CDR1 and CDR2 sequences are SGHNT and YYREEE (reference sequence). Here the CDR3 reads CASSRDRSTDTQYF. The CDR3 nucleotides are TGTGCCAGCAGCCGGGACAGGAGCACAGATACGCAGTATTTT.

This chain joins TRBV28 and TRBJ2-7, with 8 bases identical to TRBD1. The CDR3 is 13 residues long. Germline values: CDR1 MDHEN, CDR2 SYDVKM. J was trimmed by 5 bases and V by 6 bases; bases with no gene match: 6. The CDR3: CASSRQGRNEQYF. In DNA, the CDR3 is TGTGCCAGCAGCCGACAGGGGAGAAACGAGCAGTACTTC.

The chain employs TRBV7-9 and TRBJ2-1, with 7 bases lining up with TRBD2. The CDR3 runs to 15 residues. The germline gives CDR1 SEHNR, CDR2 FQNEAQ (reference sequence). J was trimmed by 2 bases and V by 0 bases; bases with no gene match: 1. CDR3 coding DNA: TGTGCCAGCAGCTTAGCGGGAGGGACCTACAATGAGCAGTTCTTC. Residues: CASSLAGGTYNEQFF.

In its sample, this clone was seen a few times. The chain uses TRBV29-1 and TRBJ1-2; D possibly corresponds to TRBD1 (6 bases). Trimming stripped 4 bases from V and 4 bases from J, with 13 bases between. CDR1 and CDR2 (germline): SQVTM, ANQGSEA. This CDR3 comprises 13 residues. DNA of the CDR3: TGCAGCGTTGTATTAGGGGGGGGCTATGGCTACACCTTC. Its translation: CSVVLGGGYGYTF.

This rearrangement joins TRBV7-8 to TRBJ2-5; possible D gene TRBD2, 6 bases. CDR3 size: 13 residues. V was pared by 2 bases and J by 5 bases, with 9 bases between. CDR1 and CDR2 (germline): SGHVS, FQNEAQ. CDR3 DNA sequence: TGTGCCAGCAGCTTAATCGCGGGGGAGACCCAGTACTTC. Translating it yields CASSLIAGETQYF.

The chain has TRBV6-6 and TRBJ2-1; D remains unclear. Germline V lookup: CDR1 MNHNY, CDR2 SVGAGI (reference sequence). Trimming took 5 bases from V and 3 from J, leaving 8 bases between them. The CDR3 spans 13 residues. Here the CDR3 DNA reads TGTGCCAGCAGTGATTCAGGCTACAATGAGCAGTTCTTC. Its protein product is CASSDSGYNEQFF.

This rearrangement joins TRBV9 to TRBJ1-2, with D uncertain. Germline V lookup: CDR1 SGDLS, CDR2 YYNGEE. Trimming removed 1 base from V and 7 bases from J, with 8 bases in between. This CDR3 is built from 12 residues. Written as DNA, the CDR3 is TGTGCCAGCAGCGTAACTTCAGGTGGCTACACCTTC. Its protein product is CASSVTSGGYTF.

This clone was seen only a few times. The J gene is TRBJ2-5, the V gene TRBV5-4; 7 positions match TRBD2. CDR1 SGHNT and CDR2 YYREEE come from the germline V gene (reference sequence). With 3 bases clipped from V and 5 bases from J, the junction kept 13 bases outside the gene matches. The CDR3 consists of 16 residues. The CDR3 reads CASSSQSRGRGETQYF. The CDR3 coding sequence is TGTGCCAGCAGCTCTCAGAGTCGAGGGCGGGGGGAGACCCAGTACTTC. Full variable domain (outside the CDR3, taken from reference TRBV5-4 and TRBJ2-5): ETGVTQSPTHLIKTRGQQVTLRCSSQSGHNTVSWYQQALGQGPQFIFQYYREEENGRGNFPPRFSGLQFPNYSSELNVNALELDDSALYLCASSSQSRGRGETQYFGPGTRLLVL.

This clone was counted only a few times. The chain links TRBV18 to TRBJ2-3; possible D gene TRBD1, 5 bases. CDR1 and CDR2 from the germline V gene are KGHSH and LQKENI. Trimming left V 0 bases short and J 2 bases short, with 9 bases between. The CDR3 extends over 15 amino acids. CDR3 residues: CASSPPGRATDTQYF. As DNA, the CDR3 is TGTGCCAGCTCACCACCGGGCAGGGCCACAGATACGCAGTATTTT.

This clone was counted only a few times. The gene calls are TRBV2 and TRBJ1-5; 8 bases fit TRBD1. The CDR3 has 16 amino acids. V shed 10 bases and J 2 bases; nucleotides not matched to a gene: 13. Germline V gives CDR1 SNHLY, CDR2 FYNNEI. CDR3 protein: CATRTGRNRGNQPQHF. CDR3 bases: TGTGCCACCCGGACAGGGAGGAATAGGGGCAATCAGCCCCAGCATTTT.

The rearrangement joins TRBV30 to TRBJ2-7; 12 bases agree with TRBD2. The length of the CDR3 is 14 residues. After removal of 2 bases from V and 5 bases from J, the junction contained 4 bases not matched to a gene. Germline-derived CDR1 and CDR2 are GTSNPN and SVGIG (reference sequence). The CDR3: CAWSRLAGVNEQYF. The CDR3 coding sequence is TGTGCCTGGAGTAGACTAGCGGGAGTTAACGAGCAGTACTTC.

V gene TRBV10-3 combines with J gene TRBJ2-5, with 7 bases fitting TRBD1. The trim removed 6 bases at V and 0 bases at J, leaving 4 bases unmatched. CDR1 ENHRY and CDR2 SYGVKD come from the germline V gene. CDR3 length equals 14 residues. Here the CDR3 DNA reads TGTGCCATCAGGACGGGACAGTACCAAGAGACCCAGTACTTC. Residues: CAIRTGQYQETQYF.

This clone was observed a handful of times. V usage is TRBV13 and J usage is TRBJ2-7; possible D gene TRBD1, 6 bases. The V gene's germline CDR1 is PRHDT and CDR2 FYEKMQ (reference sequence). The CDR3 runs 13 residues. Trimming shortened V by 3 bases and J by 7 bases, and 13 bases separated the two germline ends. CDR3 sequence (DNA): TGTGCCAGCAGCTTTGACAGGCTACGAGAGCAGTACTTC. The encoded protein is CASSFDRLREQYF.

The chain couples TRBV2 to TRBJ1-1; no firm D call. V lost 5 bases and J lost 1, with 8 bases in between. The germline CDR1 and CDR2 sequences are SNHLY and FYNNEI. This CDR3 comprises 13 residues. The CDR3 nucleotides are TGTGCCAGCAGTTCGCGGCAGAACACTGAAGCTTTCTTT. Encoded protein: CASSSRQNTEAFF.

This clone has a handful of counts. The CDR3 loop reads CSVSSNTEAFF. The DNA for the CDR3 is TGCAGCGTTTCTTCGAACACTGAAGCTTTCTTT. The rearrangement uses TRBV29-1 and TRBJ1-1; D is ambiguous. There are 11 residues in the CDR3. V gave up 5 bases and J gave up 1 base, with 5 bases separating them. Per germline, CDR1 SQVTM and CDR2 ANQGSEA. Based on the CDR3 plus reference TRBV29-1 and TRBJ1-1, the full variable domain is SAVISQKPSRDICQRGTSLTIQCQVDSQVTMMFWYRQQPGQSLTLIATANQGSEATYESGFVIDKFPISRPNLTFSTLTVSNMSPEDSSIYLCSVSSNTEAFFGQGTRLTVV.

The V call is TRBV28, the J call TRBJ2-7; 9 bases agree with TRBD1. The CDR3 consists of 16 residues. From germline, CDR1 is MDHEN and CDR2 SYDVKM. V dropped 8 bases and J dropped 4; count of bases not matched to a gene: 15. CDR3 nucleotides: TGTGCCAGCGGAATCCAGACAGGGGGGTTCTCGTACGAGCAGTACTTC. Translation gives CASGIQTGGFSYEQYF.

This clone was counted between two and nine times. The genes are TRBV18 and TRBJ1-1; possibly TRBD1 for D (6 bases). Germline assignment: CDR1 KGHSH and CDR2 LQKENI. Trimming removed 4 bases from V and 2 bases from J, with 14 bases in between. The CDR3 is 15 residues long. CDR3: CASSLGQATNTEAFF. CDR3 nucleotide sequence: TGTGCCAGCTCACTGGGACAAGCCACCAACACTGAAGCTTTCTTT.